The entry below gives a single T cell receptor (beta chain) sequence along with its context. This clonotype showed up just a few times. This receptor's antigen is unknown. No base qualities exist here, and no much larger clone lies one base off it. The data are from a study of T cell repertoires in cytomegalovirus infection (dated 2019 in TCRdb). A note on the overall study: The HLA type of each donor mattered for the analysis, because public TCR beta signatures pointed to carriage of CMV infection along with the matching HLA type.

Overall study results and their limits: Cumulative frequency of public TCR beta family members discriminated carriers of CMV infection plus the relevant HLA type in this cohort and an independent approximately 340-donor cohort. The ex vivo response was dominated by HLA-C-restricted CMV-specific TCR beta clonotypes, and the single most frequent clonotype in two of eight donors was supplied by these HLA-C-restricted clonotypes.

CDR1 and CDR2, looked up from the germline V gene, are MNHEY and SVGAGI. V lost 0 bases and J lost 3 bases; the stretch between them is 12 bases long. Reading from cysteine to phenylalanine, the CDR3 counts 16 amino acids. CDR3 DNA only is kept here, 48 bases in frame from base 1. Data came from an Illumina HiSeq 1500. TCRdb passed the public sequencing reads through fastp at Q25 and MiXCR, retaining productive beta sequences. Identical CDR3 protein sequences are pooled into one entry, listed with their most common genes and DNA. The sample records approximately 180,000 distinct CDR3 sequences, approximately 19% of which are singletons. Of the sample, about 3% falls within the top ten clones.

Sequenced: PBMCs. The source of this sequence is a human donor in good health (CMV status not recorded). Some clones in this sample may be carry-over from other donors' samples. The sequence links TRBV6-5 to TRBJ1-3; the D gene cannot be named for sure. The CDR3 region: CASSYSGTARGNTIYF. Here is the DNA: TGTGCCAGCAGTTACTCCGGAACGGCTCGTGGAAACACCATATATTTT.